The 2 T cell receptor beta chains below all came from one sample that was sequenced in a study of tumor-infiltrating lymphocytes in primary liver carcinoma. cDNA specific to TCR beta was made from around 530 ng of total RNA, with a constant-region primer employed for priming. Libraries of TCR beta came from three nested multiplex PCR rounds with slightly modified ARM-PCR. Use of TRBV1-TRBV30 forward primers with a C-beta reverse primer characterized the first two PCR rounds, which lasted around 9 cycles each. MiXCR was run by TCRdb on the multiplex PCR reads, yielding one entry per CDR3 protein. Of about 120,000 distinct CDR3 sequences in the sample, less than 80% are singletons; the top ten hold over 7%. DNA and RNA were both co-extracted from 20-30 mg of bulk tissue that had not been sorted. The sample was liver tumor tissue from sampling region 1. This sample's subset: tumor region T1, superior pole. These receptors were obtained from a woman aged 55-69 years with primary liver carcinoma and hepatitis B virus infection.

This clonotype has ten or more counts. A much larger clone lies one base from this, so it may be a read error. V and J are TRBV11-2 and TRBJ1-1, with 10 nucleotides matching TRBD1. In germline, CDR1 is SGHAT, CDR2 FQNNGV. The CDR3 runs to 15 residues. The CDR3 DNA follows: TGTGCCAGCAGCCCAAGGACAGGGGGGGACACTGGAGCTTTCTTT. Translation: CASSPRTGGDTGAFF.

In the case of this clonotype: A read error may be the cause here, since a much bigger clone is one base away. This rearrangement joins TRBV6-5 to TRBJ2-1; D not certain. CDR1 and CDR2 (germline): MNHEY, SVGAGI. This CDR3 is 15 amino acids long. Trimming removed 2 bases from V and 8 bases from J, with 16 bases in between. CDR3 sequence: CASSYMSLGDDEQFF. The CDR3 coding sequence is TGTGCCAGCAGTTACATGAGTCTAGGAGACGATGAGCAGTTCTTC.